One T cell receptor (beta chain) is described in this entry. Antigen unknown. The length of the CDR3 is 16 residues. The V end was cut by 3 bases, the J end by 1 base, with 15 bases between. Germline V gene data show CDR1 as SEHNR and CDR2 as FQNEAQ (reference sequence). The data were obtained in a study of T cell repertoires in cytomegalovirus infection. For the study at large: Indicated by public TCR beta signatures were CMV infection and matching HLA type.

Via MiXCR, TCRdb re-called the reads, giving one row per CDR3 protein. The table records around 750,000 distinct CDR3 sequences, about 33% of them present only once. J is TRBJ1-1 and V is TRBV7-9; D not resolved. The TCR originated in a human donor in good health (CMV status not recorded). Some clones in this sample may be carry-over from other donors' samples. Specimen: cultured CD8+ T cells from PBMCs, collected from culture after CMV antigen stimulation. The CDR3 bases are TGTGCCAGCAGCTTCCCCCCGGAGAGGCAGAACACTGAAGCTTTCTTT. Amino acid sequence: CASSFPPERQNTEAFF.